The 18 T cell receptor beta chains presented below share a single source sample, sequenced in a study of T cells in localized non-small cell lung cancer. Sequenced by immunoSEQ multiplex PCR; TCRdb stores in-frame clones only, minus some. The table lists under 95,000 clones, more than 70% of them singletons. This specimen was peripheral blood, taken before any cancer treatment. The origin of the receptors is a female donor of 60 years or more with stage I lung adenocarcinoma.

This clone was seen a single time. The chain links TRBV7-2 to TRBJ1-1; D is ambiguous. This CDR3 is built from 12 residues. Trimming removed 3 bases from V and 2 bases from J, with 4 bases in between. Germline CDR1 reads SGHTA; CDR2 reads FQGNSA. In DNA form, the CDR3 reads TGTGCCAGCAGCTTTAGTAACACTGAAGCTTTCTTT. Residues: CASSFSNTEAFF. Drawing the rest from reference TRBV7-2 and TRBJ1-1, the complete variable domain is GAGVSQSPSNKVTEKGKDVELRCDPISGHTALYWYRQSLGQGLEFLIYFQGNSAPDKSGLPSDRFSAERTGGSVSTLTIQRTQQEDSAVYLCASSFSNTEAFFGQGTRLTVV.

The J gene is TRBJ1-2, the V gene TRBV2, with D unresolved. The germline gives CDR1 SNHLY, CDR2 FYNNEI. V lost 3 bases to trimming and J lost 2 bases, with 1 base between them. The CDR3 is 11 amino acids. The DNA for the CDR3 is TGTGCCAGCAGTGACAACTATGGCTACACCTTC. As protein: CASSDNYGYTF. Drawing the rest from reference TRBV2 and TRBJ1-2, the complete variable domain is EPEVTQTPSHQVTQMGQEVILRCVPISNHLYFYWYRQILGQKVEFLVSFYNNEISEKSEIFDDQFSVERPDGSNFTLKIRSTKLEDSAMYFCASSDNYGYTFGSGTRLTVV.

Notes on this clone: Germline and junction disagree at one end, which may indicate a read error. This sequence joins TRBV7-7 and TRBJ2-7; possibly TRBD1 for D (6 bases). The germline gives CDR1 SSHAT, CDR2 FNYEAQ (reference sequence). The CDR3 sequence is 14 residues long. In nucleotides, the CDR3 is TGTGCTAGCAGCACAGGGACGGCGCCGAGTGAGCAGTACTTC. Its protein product is CASSTGTAPSEQYF. The variable domain in full, with the rest retrieved from reference TRBV7-7 and TRBJ2-7, is GAGVSQSPRYKVTKRGQDVTLRCDPISSHATLYWYQQALGQGPEFLTYFNYEAQPDKSGLPSDRFSAERPEGSISTLTIQRTEQRDSAMYRCASSTGTAPSEQYFGPGTRLTVT.

The chain combines TRBV11-3 with TRBJ2-1; D may be TRBD2 (5 bases). Germline V gene lookup returns CDR1 SGHNT and CDR2 YENEEA. The CDR3 spans 13 residues. Trimming removed 1 base at V and 12 bases at J, with 13 bases between. CDR3: CASSLGGRAVQFF. The CDR3 nucleotides are TGTGCCAGCAGCTTAGGTGGGCGGGCCGTGCAGTTCTTC.

V usage is TRBV6-6 and J usage is TRBJ1-5; 7 bases line up with TRBD1. The germline gives CDR1 MNHNY, CDR2 SVGAGI (reference sequence). V lost 6 bases to trimming and J lost 4 bases; unmatched junction nucleotides: 6. The CDR3 consists of 14 residues. The CDR3 loop is CASSPGTANQPQHF. The CDR3 DNA follows: TGTGCCAGCAGCCCCGGGACAGCAAATCAGCCCCAGCATTTT.

This clone was detected many times. The V call is TRBV7-2, the J call TRBJ1-1, with D possibly matching TRBD1 (5 bases). The V gene's germline CDR1 is SGHTA and CDR2 FQGNSA. Trimming left V 6 bases short and J 1 base short, with 9 bases between. The CDR3 is 13 residues long. The CDR3 region has the DNA TGTGCCAGCAGTCAGGGACGGAACACTGAAGCTTTCTTT. As protein: CASSQGRNTEAFF.

This chain connects TRBV5-1 to TRBJ1-4, with no clear D. The germline V gene encodes CDR1 SGHRS and CDR2 YFSETQ. The CDR3 is 12 amino acids. Trimming took off 4 bases at V and 7 bases at J, with 8 bases between the two ends. This CDR3 reads CASSPLGEKLFF. DNA of the CDR3: TGCGCCAGCAGCCCGCTCGGTGAAAAACTGTTTTTT. Full variable domain (remainder filled in from reference TRBV5-1 and TRBJ1-4): KAGVTQTPRYLIKTRGQQVTLSCSPISGHRSVSWYQQTPGQGLQFLFEYFSETQRNKGNFPGRFSGRQFSNSRSEMNVSTLELGDSALYLCASSPLGEKLFFGSGTQLSVL.

The gene calls are TRBV7-6 and TRBJ2-4; unclear D gene. The germline V and J ends were trimmed by 1 base and 6 bases, with 10 bases remaining between them. In germline, CDR1 is SGHVS, CDR2 FNYEAQ. This CDR3 spans 14 amino acids. CDR3 bases: TGTGCCAGCAGCTTAGGGGGATCTGGAAACATTCAGTACTTC. Protein product: CASSLGGSGNIQYF.

The chain joins TRBV19 to TRBJ2-2; 8 nucleotides agree with TRBD2. V lost 2 bases and J lost 2; bases outside the gene matches: 4. The CDR3 has 16 amino acids. Germline loops: CDR1 LNHDA, CDR2 SQIVND (reference sequence). This chain's CDR3 is CASSISSGVNTGELFF. CDR3 DNA sequence: TGTGCCAGTAGTATAAGTAGCGGGGTAAACACCGGGGAGCTGTTTTTT.

This chain uses TRBV6-6 with TRBJ1-1; no reliable D call. Trimming cost V 4 bases and J 1 base, with 10 bases left between them. The germline V gene encodes CDR1 MNHNY and CDR2 SVGAGI (reference sequence). The CDR3 totals 14 residues. The chain's CDR3 is CASSFLDRNTEAFF. The DNA for the CDR3 is TGTGCCAGCAGTTTCCTGGACCGGAACACTGAAGCTTTCTTT.

The chain recombines TRBV30 with TRBJ1-4; D might be TRBD1 (5 bases). The V end was cut by 0 bases, the J end by 5 bases, with 13 bases between. This CDR3 region has 15 residues. Germline V CDR1 and CDR2: GTSNPN, SVGIG (reference sequence). CDR3 sequence (DNA): TGTGCCTGGAGTGTACTCGACAGTCCCAATGAAAAACTGTTTTTT. Its protein product is CAWSVLDSPNEKLFF.

In its sample, this clone was seen a few times. The chain combines TRBV5-5 with TRBJ2-2; perhaps TRBD2 as D (6 bases). The germline V gene has CDR1 SGHKS and CDR2 YYEKEE (reference sequence). CDR3 length equals 17 residues. V was pared by 0 bases and J by 4 bases, with 16 bases between. CDR3 sequence (DNA): TGTGCCAGCAGCTTGGGAACTAGCACCCGGGGCACCGGGGAGCTGTTTTTT. Its translation is CASSLGTSTRGTGELFF.

J is TRBJ2-7 and V is TRBV7-9; no clear D gene. The CDR3 covers 13 residues. The V gene's germline CDR1 is SEHNR and CDR2 FQNEAQ (reference sequence). The V and J ends lost 2 bases and 7 bases respectively, with 12 bases between them. In nucleotides, the CDR3 is TGTGCCAGCAGCTTAAGTTCTGGGCCGGAGCAGTACTTC. Translated, it gives CASSLSSGPEQYF.

This clone was recorded a few times. This chain joins TRBV7-2 and TRBJ2-2; D is unclear. The CDR3 extends over 16 amino acids. Trimming shortened V by 3 bases and J by 2 bases, and 13 bases separated the two germline ends. From germline, CDR1 is SGHTA and CDR2 FQGNSA. The CDR3 reads CASSFASLLNTGELFF. The CDR3 DNA reads TGTGCCAGCAGCTTTGCGTCCCTACTAAACACCGGGGAGCTGTTTTTT.

V gene TRBV15 combines with J gene TRBJ2-1; 11 bases align to TRBD2. The germline CDR1 and CDR2 sequences are LNHNV and YYDKDF (reference sequence). This CDR3 has 16 residues. J was trimmed by 6 bases and V by 0 bases; bases with no gene match: 4. CDR3 amino acids: CATSREVAGGVNEQFF. CDR3 in DNA: TGTGCCACCAGCAGAGAGGTAGCGGGGGGGGTCAATGAGCAGTTCTTC.

This clone was counted only a few times. V gene TRBV27 combines with J gene TRBJ1-2; a possible D gene is TRBD1 (6 bases). The V gene's germline CDR1 is MNHEY and CDR2 SMNVEV (reference sequence). The CDR3 loop spans 13 amino acids. Trimming shortened V by 5 bases and J by 3 bases, and 10 bases separated the two germline ends. This CDR3 reads CASSLQGDYGYTF. CDR3 bases: TGTGCCAGCAGTCTACAGGGAGACTATGGCTACACCTTC.

V usage is TRBV4-3 and J usage is TRBJ2-6; TRBD1 matches 8 bases. The germline V gene has CDR1 LGHNA and CDR2 YSLEER. This CDR3 contains 20 residues. V lost 1 base and J lost 2; bases outside the gene matches: 13. The CDR3 reads CASSQAPGQGAVTGANVLTF. The CDR3 nucleotides read TGCGCCAGCAGCCAAGCCCCAGGACAGGGAGCCGTCACTGGGGCCAACGTCCTGACTTTC.

The chain has TRBV11-3 and TRBJ1-1; D perhaps matches TRBD1 (6 bases). Trimming removed 3 bases from V and 1 base from J, with 6 bases in between. From germline, CDR1 is SGHNT and CDR2 YENEEA. This CDR3 has 13 amino acids. CDR3 amino acids: CASSLGQNTEAFF. For the CDR3, the DNA is TGTGCCAGCAGCTTGGGACAGAACACTGAAGCTTTCTTT.